These 3 T cell receptor beta chains originate from one sample sequenced in a study of blood T cell repertoires in COVID-19 (dated by TCRdb to about 2020). The method behind the library was the immunoSEQ multiplex PCR assay. TCRdb holds this immuneACCESS table with in-frame rearrangements only. Some clones are missing; in checked studies, unresolved V genes explain under half, and the rest has no known cause. This sample gives approximately 200,000 clones in total; around 88% of them show up just once. The ten top clones hold roughly 8.7% of the sample. The sample comprised PBMCs or T cells enriched from blood (not recorded which). These receptors all come from a woman younger than 45 who had recovered from COVID-19.

This clone has only one observation. The chain couples TRBV12-2 to TRBJ2-3; TRBD2, the D gene given by the table, was not confirmed from the DNA. TRBV12-2 corresponds to a pseudogene. The CDR3 length is 17 residues. CDR3 DNA sequence: TGTGCAAGTCGCTTAGACCCCACTAGCGGAATCAAAGATACGCAGTATTTT. This sequence encodes CASRLDPTSGIKDTQYF.

In its sample, this clone was seen a few times. CDR3 loop: CATSDGDTSNTEAFF. The CDR3 DNA reads TGTGCCACCAGTGATGGGGACACCTCGAACACTGAAGCTTTCTTT. V is TRBV24-1 and J is TRBJ1-1, with D possibly TRBD1 on 6 matching bases. The CDR3 has 15 amino acids. Trimming removed 3 bases at V and 1 base at J, with 11 bases between. CDR1 and CDR2 from the germline V gene are KGHDR and SFDVKD.

To note about this clone: Additional DNA sequences in this sample encode the identical CDR3. The chain carries TRBV5-1 and TRBJ2-1, with 13 positions matching TRBD2. Germline CDR1 and CDR2: SGHRS and YFSETQ. The CDR3 consists of 15 residues. Unmatched junction bases numbered 4, after V lost 4 bases and J lost 6 bases. CDR3 nucleotides: TGCGCCAGCAGCCTAACTAGCGGGAGGGCCAATGAGCAGTTCTTC. Translation gives CASSLTSGRANEQFF.